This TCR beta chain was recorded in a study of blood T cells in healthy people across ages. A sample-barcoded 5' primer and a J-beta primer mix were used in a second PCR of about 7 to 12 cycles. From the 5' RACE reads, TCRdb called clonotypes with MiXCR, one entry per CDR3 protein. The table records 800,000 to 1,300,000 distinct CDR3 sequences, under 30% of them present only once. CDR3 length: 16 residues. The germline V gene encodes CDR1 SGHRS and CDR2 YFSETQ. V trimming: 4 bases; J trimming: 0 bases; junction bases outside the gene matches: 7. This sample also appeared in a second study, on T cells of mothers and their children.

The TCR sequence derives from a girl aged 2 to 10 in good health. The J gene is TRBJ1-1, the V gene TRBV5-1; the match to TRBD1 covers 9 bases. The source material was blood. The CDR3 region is CASSLGQGSLNTEAFF. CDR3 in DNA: TGCGCCAGCAGCCTCGGACAGGGGTCGTTGAACACTGAAGCTTTCTTT.